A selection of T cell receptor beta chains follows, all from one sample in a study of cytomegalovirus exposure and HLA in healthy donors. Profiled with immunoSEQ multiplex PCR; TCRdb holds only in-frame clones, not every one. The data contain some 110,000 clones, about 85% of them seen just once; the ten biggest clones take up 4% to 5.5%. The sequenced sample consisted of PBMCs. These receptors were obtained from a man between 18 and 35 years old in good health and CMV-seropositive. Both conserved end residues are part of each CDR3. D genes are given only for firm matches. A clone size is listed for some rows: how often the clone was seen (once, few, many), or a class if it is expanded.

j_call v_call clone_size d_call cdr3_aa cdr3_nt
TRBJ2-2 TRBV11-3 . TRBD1 CASSTGQGGSGELFF TGTGCCAGCAGCACCGGACAGGGGGGGTCCGGGGAGCTGTTTTTT
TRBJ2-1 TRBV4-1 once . CASSHQGIGFSYNEQFF TGCGCCAGCAGCCATCAGGGTATAGGATTCTCCTACAATGAGCAGTTCTTC
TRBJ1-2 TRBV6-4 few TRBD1 CASSERQGANYGYTF TGTGCCAGCAGTGAAAGGCAGGGGGCGAACTATGGCTACACCTTC
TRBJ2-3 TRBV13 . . CASSLQQGWEDTQYF TGTGCCAGCAGCCTCCAACAGGGTTGGGAAGATACGCAGTATTTT
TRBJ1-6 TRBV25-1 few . CASSDRVNSPLHF TGTGCCAGCAGTGACAGGGTAAATTCACCCCTCCACTTT
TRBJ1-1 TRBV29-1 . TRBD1 CSVKLQGHTEAFF TGCAGCGTCAAATTACAGGGGCACACTGAAGCTTTCTTT
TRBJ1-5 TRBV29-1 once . CSVQGTRNQPQHF TGCAGCGTGCAGGGAACCCGCAATCAGCCCCAGCATTTT
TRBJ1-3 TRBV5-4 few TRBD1 CASSRGTGRDTIYF TGTGCCAGCAGCCGAGGGACAGGGAGGGACACCATATATTTT
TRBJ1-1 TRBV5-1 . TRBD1 CASTDSRTGRTEAFF TGCGCCAGCACAGATAGTCGGACAGGACGTACTGAAGCTTTCTTT
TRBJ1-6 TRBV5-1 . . CASSSQAANNSPLHF TGCGCCAGCAGCTCACAGGCGGCCAATAATTCACCCCTCCACTTT
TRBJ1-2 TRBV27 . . CASSLRGGGRYGYTF TGTGCCAGCAGTTTACGAGGGGGGGGAAGATATGGCTACACCTTC
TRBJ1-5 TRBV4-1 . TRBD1 CASSQDRDSPNQPQHF TGCGCCAGCAGCCAAGACCGGGACAGCCCCAATCAGCCCCAGCATTTT
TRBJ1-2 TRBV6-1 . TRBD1 CASTPGQRYGYTF TGTGCCAGTACACCGGGACAGAGGTATGGCTACACCTTC
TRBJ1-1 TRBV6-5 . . CASSFGERFTEAFF TGTGCCAGCTCCTTCGGTGAAAGATTCACTGAAGCTTTCTTT
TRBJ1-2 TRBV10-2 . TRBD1 CASSEDRGVGYTF TGCGCCAGCAGTGAGGACAGGGGGGTAGGCTACACCTTC
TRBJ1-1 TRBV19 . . CASSPNDMLSTEAFF TGTGCCAGTAGTCCTAACGACATGTTGAGCACTGAAGCTTTCTTT
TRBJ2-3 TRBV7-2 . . CASRLRGGPGTDTQYF TGTGCCAGCCGCTTGAGGGGGGGGCCGGGCACAGATACGCAGTATTTT
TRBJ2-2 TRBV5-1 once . CASSLADLVSTGELFF TGCGCCAGCAGCTTGGCCGATTTGGTGAGCACCGGGGAGCTGTTTTTT
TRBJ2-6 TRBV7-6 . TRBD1 CATWDRGRTGANVLTF TGTGCCACCTGGGACAGGGGGAGGACTGGGGCCAACGTCCTGACTTTC
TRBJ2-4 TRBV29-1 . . CSVVRSREVVGTKNIQYF TGCAGCGTTGTTAGATCCAGGGAGGTAGTCGGGACCAAAAACATTCAGTACTTC
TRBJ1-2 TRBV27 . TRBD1 CASSSGTGWGGYTF TGTGCCAGCAGTTCAGGGACAGGGTGGGGCGGCTACACCTTC
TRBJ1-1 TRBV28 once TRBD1 CASTQTGAAEAFF TGTGCCAGCACCCAGACAGGGGCGGCTGAAGCTTTCTTT
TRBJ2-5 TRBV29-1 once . CSVEGQEETQYF TGCAGCGTTGAAGGGCAGGAAGAGACCCAGTACTTC
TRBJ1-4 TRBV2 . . CASGGGREKLFF TGTGCCAGCGGGGGGGGACGGGAAAAACTGTTTTTT
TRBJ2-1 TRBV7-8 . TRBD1 CASSLGPRGQTNEQFF TGTGCCAGCAGCTTAGGTCCCAGGGGGCAAACCAATGAGCAGTTCTTC
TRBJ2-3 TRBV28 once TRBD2 CASSSGGPNTQYF TGTGCCAGCAGTTCGGGGGGGCCCAATACGCAGTATTTT
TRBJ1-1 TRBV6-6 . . CASSLPGGDTEAFF TGTGCCAGCAGTCTCCCCGGGGGGGACACTGAAGCTTTCTTT
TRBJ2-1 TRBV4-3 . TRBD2 CASTRRGGHSDEQFF TGCGCCAGCACCCGGCGGGGGGGCCACTCCGATGAGCAGTTCTTC
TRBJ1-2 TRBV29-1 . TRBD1 CSVVTGTGVWGRGYTF TGCAGCGTTGTGACCGGGACAGGGGTTTGGGGCCGCGGCTACACCTTC
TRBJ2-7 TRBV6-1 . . CASRHSYEQYF TGTGCCAGCAGACACTCCTACGAGCAGTACTTC
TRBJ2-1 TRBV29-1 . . CSVGYGANEQFF TGCAGCGTTGGATATGGGGCGAATGAGCAGTTCTTC
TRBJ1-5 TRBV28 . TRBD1 CASSLLGGQYSNQPQHF TGTGCCAGCAGTTTATTGGGGGGACAGTATAGCAATCAGCCCCAGCATTTT
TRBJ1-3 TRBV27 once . CASSLSKTGNTIYF TGTGCCAGCAGTTTATCCAAAACTGGAAACACCATATATTTT
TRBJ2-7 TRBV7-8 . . CASRFRGNEQYF TGTGCCAGCAGGTTTCGGGGGAACGAGCAGTACTTC
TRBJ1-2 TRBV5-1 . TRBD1 CASSLDPTATGGYGYTF TGCGCCAGCAGCTTGGACCCCACAGCGACAGGGGGCTATGGCTACACCTTC
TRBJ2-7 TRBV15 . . CATSRDATAPYEQYF TGTGCCACCAGCAGAGATGCAACAGCCCCCTACGAGCAGTACTTC
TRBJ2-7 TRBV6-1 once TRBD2 CASTLAGGLVEQYF TGTGCCAGCACCCTAGCGGGGGGGTTGGTCGAGCAGTACTTC
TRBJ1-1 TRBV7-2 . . CASSPTRNTEAFF TGTGCCAGCAGTCCAACAAGGAACACTGAAGCTTTCTTT
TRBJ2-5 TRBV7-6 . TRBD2 CASSPRHSGTSGIVQETQYF TGTGCCAGCAGCCCTAGGCATTCCGGGACTAGCGGGATCGTCCAAGAGACCCAGTACTTC
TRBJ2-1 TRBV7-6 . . CASSFIRVAYNEQFF TGTGCCAGCAGCTTCATCAGGGTGGCCTACAATGAGCAGTTCTTC
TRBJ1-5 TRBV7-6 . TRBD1 CASSPRWGQGMVSNQPQHF TGTGCCAGCAGCCCTCGGTGGGGACAGGGGATGGTTAGCAATCAGCCCCAGCATTTT
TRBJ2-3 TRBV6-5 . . CASSYRGEGADTQYF TGTGCCAGCAGTTACCGCGGGGAGGGGGCAGATACGCAGTATTTT
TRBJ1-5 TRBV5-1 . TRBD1 CASRTGTGDQPQHF TGCGCCAGCAGGACCGGGACAGGAGATCAGCCCCAGCATTTT
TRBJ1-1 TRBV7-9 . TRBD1 CASSLGQTNTEAFF TGTGCCAGCAGCTTGGGACAGACGAACACTGAAGCTTTCTTT
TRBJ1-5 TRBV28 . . CASSFTGNSNQPQHF TGTGCCAGCAGTTTCACAGGTAATAGCAATCAGCCCCAGCATTTT
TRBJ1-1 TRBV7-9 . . CASSSSYTEAFF TGTGCCAGCAGCTCGTCCTACACTGAAGCTTTCTTT
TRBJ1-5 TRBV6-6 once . CASAREKQPQHF TGTGCCAGCGCAAGGGAGAAGCAGCCCCAGCATTTT
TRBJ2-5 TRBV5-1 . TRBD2 CASRRGLQETQYF TGCGCCAGCAGGCGGGGACTACAAGAGACCCAGTACTTC
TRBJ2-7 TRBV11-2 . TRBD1 CASSRWDRVHEQYF TGTGCCAGCAGCCGTTGGGACAGGGTCCACGAGCAGTACTTC
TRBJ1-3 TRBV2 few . CASSEGPGNTIYF TGTGCCAGCAGTGAGGGGCCTGGAAACACCATATATTTT
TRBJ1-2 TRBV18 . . CASSLGTVGHGYTF TGTGCCAGCTCACTCGGGACTGTCGGCCATGGCTACACCTTC
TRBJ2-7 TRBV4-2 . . CASSQDNDRFSYEQYF TGTGCCAGCAGCCAAGATAACGACAGGTTCTCCTACGAGCAGTACTTC